This T cell receptor (beta chain) is drawn from a study of sequential checkpoint blockade in melanoma. The treatment is: randomized to nivolumab then ipilimumab (arm A) or the reverse (arm B). Live CD3+CD8+ CD19− CD56− cells were sorted from PBMCs. This clone was recorded only once. The CDR3 runs to 12 residues. CDR1 and CDR2 (germline): SNHLY, FYNNEI. Deletions cut 6 bases from V and 6 bases from J, with 11 bases between. This table comes from immunoSEQ multiplex PCR, and its TCRdb copy is limited to in-frame clones, with some not included. The sample shows roughly 29,000 clones, over 80% of them seen only once.

The sequence was collected from a human donor with melanoma. Here the sequenced sample was CD8+ T cells sorted from blood (inferred from file names), taken from a patient given nivolumab and ipilimumab in sequence. V usage is TRBV2 and J usage is TRBJ1-1; no reliable D call. This CDR3 is CASSAGLPEAFF. In DNA, the CDR3 is TGTGCCAGCAGCGCCGGACTGCCTGAAGCTTTCTTT.